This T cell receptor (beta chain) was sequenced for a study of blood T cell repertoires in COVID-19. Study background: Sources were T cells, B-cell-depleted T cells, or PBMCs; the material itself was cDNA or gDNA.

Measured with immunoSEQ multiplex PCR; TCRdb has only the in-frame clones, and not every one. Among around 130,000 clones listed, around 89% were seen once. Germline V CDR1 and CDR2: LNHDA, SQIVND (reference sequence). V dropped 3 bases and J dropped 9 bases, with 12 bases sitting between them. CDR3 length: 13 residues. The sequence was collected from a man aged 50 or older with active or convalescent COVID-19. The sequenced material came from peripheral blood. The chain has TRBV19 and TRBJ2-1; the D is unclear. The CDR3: CASSIELSGEQFF. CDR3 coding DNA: TGTGCCAGTAGTATTGAGTTGTCTGGTGAGCAGTTCTTC.